These 23 T cell receptor beta chains originate from one sample sequenced in a study of T cells after yellow fever vaccination. TCRdb reanalysed the 5' RACE reads using MiXCR and keeps one entry per CDR3 protein. The sample yields around 70,000 distinct CDR3 sequences, around 6.9% seen once. Sequencing was performed on CD8+ T cells sorted from PBMCs, taken roughly 5 days after the first yellow fever vaccination. All receptors come from a man aged 18-30 years who received the YFV17D yellow fever vaccine.

This clonotype has at least ten counts. The CDR3 region is CASSVYRVGTEAFF. For the CDR3, the DNA is TGCGCCAGCAGCGTATACAGGGTAGGGACTGAAGCTTTCTTT. J is TRBJ1-1 and V is TRBV4-1; possible D gene TRBD1, 6 bases. The CDR3 loop spans 14 amino acids. The germline V gene has CDR1 MGHRA and CDR2 YSYEKL. Trimming took 5 bases from V and 5 from J, leaving 15 bases between them.

The chain couples TRBV11-2 to TRBJ2-7; no clear D gene. Germline V gene sequence: CDR1 SGHAT, CDR2 FQNNGV. This CDR3 comprises 15 residues. V lost 5 bases to trimming and J lost 1 base, with 15 bases between them. In DNA form, the CDR3 reads TGTGCCAGCAGCGCCACAACAGCCGGGTCCTACGAGCAGTACGTC. Protein sequence: CASSATTAGSYEQYV.

This clonotype turned up a few times. The rearrangement joins TRBV5-6 to TRBJ2-7; D gene ambiguous. CDR3 length: 15 amino acids. Germline CDR1 and CDR2: SGHDT and YYEEEE. V was pared by 0 bases and J by 2 bases, with 12 bases between. CDR3 protein: CASSLGLGGPYEQYV. CDR3 sequence (DNA): TGTGCCAGCAGCTTGGGACTCGGTGGACCCTACGAGCAGTACGTC.

The rearrangement joins TRBV11-1 to TRBJ2-7; D may be TRBD1 or TRBD2 (5 bases each). Germline V gene data show CDR1 as SGHAT and CDR2 as FQDESV (reference sequence). The CDR3 covers 15 residues. Trimming took off 3 bases at V and 0 bases at J, with 12 bases between the two ends. CDR3 residues: CASSLGWGSSYEQYV. CDR3 nucleotides: TGTGCCAGCAGCTTGGGTTGGGGGAGCTCCTACGAGCAGTACGTC.

This chain connects TRBV12-3 or TRBV12-4 to TRBJ1-6; D unresolved. CDR3 size: 15 residues. V lost 6 bases and J 14 bases, leaving 23 bases between the germline ends. CDR3 protein: CASSSGRELYGALHF. The CDR3 DNA follows: TGTGCCAGCAGCTCCGGTAGGGAACTTTACGGGGCCCTCCACTTT.

This clonotype was detected ten times or more. This chain uses TRBV3-2 with TRBJ2-1. TRBV3-2 is annotated as a pseudogene. The CDR3 consists of 15 residues. The CDR3 region is CASSLGDRTYNEQFF. CDR3 sequence (DNA): TGTGCCAGCAGCCTAGGCGACCGGACCTACAATGAGCAGTTCTTC.

This clonotype was picked up a small number of times. The chain couples TRBV4-1 to TRBJ1-6, with 7 bases that match TRBD1. This CDR3 is built from 16 residues. CDR1 and CDR2 from the germline V gene are MGHRA and YSYEKL. Unmatched junction bases numbered 3, after V lost 1 base and J lost 3 bases. CDR3 sequence: CASSQAGQSYNSPLHF. The DNA of the CDR3 is TGCGCCAGCAGCCAAGCGGGACAGAGCTATAATTCACCCCTCCACTTT.

This chain links TRBV4-3 with TRBJ2-5; D perhaps matches TRBD1 (5 bases). The ends were cut back, 0 bases at V and 1 base at J, with 9 bases in the middle. The CDR3 has 15 amino acids. The germline V gene has CDR1 LGHNA and CDR2 YSLEER. CDR3 in amino acids: CASSQEGLGQETQYF. The CDR3, as DNA: TGCGCCAGCAGCCAAGAGGGGCTCGGCCAAGAGACCCAGTACTTC.

Comments on this clonotype: Compared with germline, one end of the junction differs, possibly owing to a read error. The J gene is TRBJ1-1, the V gene TRBV5-1; the D is unclear. The CDR3 contains 15 residues. The germline gives CDR1 SGHRS, CDR2 YFSETQ. CDR3 in amino acids: CVSSLVGRSNTEAFF. The DNA of the CDR3 is TGCGTCAGCAGCTTGGTAGGCAGGTCGAACACTGAAGCTTTCTTT.

This clonotype was found a few times. Written as DNA, the CDR3 is TGTGCCAGCAGTTTTTCAGAGAACACCGGGGAGCTGTTTTTT. Amino acids: CASSFSENTGELFF. The chain has TRBV12-3 or TRBV12-4 and TRBJ2-2; D unclear. CDR3 size: 14 residues. Trimming removed 3 bases from V and 1 base from J, with 6 bases in between.

This clonotype was found many times. This rearrangement joins TRBV19 to TRBJ2-1, with TRBD2 matching over 12 bases. Looked up from germline, CDR1 is LNHDA and CDR2 is SQIVND (reference sequence). The CDR3 is 15 residues long. The ends lost 5 bases at V and 9 bases at J; junction bases unmatched: 8. The CDR3 here is CASSPSSGGVSEQFF. The CDR3 nucleotides read TGTGCCAGTAGTCCGTCTAGCGGGGGGGTCAGTGAGCAGTTCTTC.

This clonotype showed up many times. The chain combines TRBV4-1 with TRBJ2-7, with D possibly being TRBD1 (6 bases). Per the germline V gene, CDR1 is MGHRA and CDR2 is YSYEKL. This CDR3 is 15 amino acids long. Trimming stripped 2 bases from V and 3 bases from J, with 14 bases between. CDR3 nucleotide sequence: TGCGCCAGCAGCCAACTTCCTGAAGGGGGCTACGAGCAGTACTTC. Residues: CASSQLPEGGYEQYF.

This clonotype was seen only a few times. The chain links TRBV18 to TRBJ2-3; perhaps TRBD1 as D (6 bases). The V end was cut by 7 bases, the J end by 5 bases, with 34 bases between. Germline CDR1 is KGHSH and CDR2 is LQKENI. This CDR3 has 20 residues. In DNA, the CDR3 is TGTGCCAGCTTAACAAACCCCTATCGTGGACAGTTGACAGCGATAGATACGCAGTATTTT. Translated, it gives CASLTNPYRGQLTAIDTQYF.

Judged by abundance, this clonotype is medium-sized. The chain carries TRBV12-3 or TRBV12-4 and TRBJ2-3; D possibly corresponds to TRBD2 (6 bases). Between the trimmed V and J ends, which lost 8 bases and 4 bases, there was a span of 16 bases. This CDR3 comprises 14 residues. The CDR3 loop reads CASELYAGSDTQYF. DNA for the CDR3: TGTGCCAGCGAGTTATACGCGGGGTCAGATACGCAGTATTTT.

This clonotype has at least ten counts. The V gene is TRBV12-3 or TRBV12-4, the J gene TRBJ1-5, with 7 bases lining up with TRBD1. CDR3 length: 11 amino acids. After removal of 5 bases from V and 14 bases from J, the junction contained 6 bases not matched to a gene. CDR3 protein: CASSLGQLKHF. For the CDR3, the DNA is TGTGCCAGCAGTCTGGGACAGCTTAAGCATTTT.

The gene calls are TRBV20-1 and TRBJ1-5; 9 bases align to TRBD1. This CDR3 is built from 17 residues. V was pared by 5 bases and J by 0 bases, with 11 bases of the junction left unmatched. Per the germline V gene, CDR1 is DFQATT and CDR2 is SNEGSKA (reference sequence). CDR3 loop: CSAGWTGATYSNQPQHF. CDR3 DNA: TGCAGTGCTGGTTGGACAGGGGCTACTTATAGCAATCAGCCCCAGCATTTT.

This clonotype appeared a few times. The V and J genes are TRBV9 and TRBJ2-1, with 8 bases matching TRBD2. The V segment lost 4 bases and the J segment 2 bases; nucleotides outside the gene matches: 8. The CDR3 is made up of 16 amino acids. CDR1 and CDR2 from the germline V gene are SGDLS and YYNGEE. The CDR3 is CASSLAGGAPYNEQFF. The CDR3 DNA follows: TGTGCCAGCAGCCTCGCCGGGGGGGCCCCCTACAATGAGCAGTTCTTC.

This clonotype was detected ten times or more. V gene TRBV9 combines with J gene TRBJ1-4; possible D gene TRBD1, 6 bases. The CDR3 length is 22 residues. Germline CDR1 SGDLS, CDR2 YYNGEE. V lost 4 bases and J lost 0, with 31 bases in between. CDR3 sequence: CASSLAEQGGGYYSATNEKLFF. CDR3 coding DNA: TGTGCCAGCAGCTTAGCTGAGCAGGGCGGGGGCTACTACTCTGCAACTAATGAAAAACTGTTTTTT.

This clonotype was counted ten times or more. J is TRBJ1-4 and V is TRBV7-2, with D perhaps matching TRBD1 (6 bases). The germline V gene has CDR1 SGHTA and CDR2 FQGNSA. With 6 bases removed from V and 7 bases from J, the gap between germline ends came to 15 bases. The CDR3 spans 14 residues. As DNA, the CDR3 is TGTGCCAGCAGTTACCTAACAGGGAGTGAAAAACTGTTTTTT. This sequence encodes CASSYLTGSEKLFF.

This clonotype was observed many times. The chain couples TRBV4-1 to TRBJ1-6, with D uncertain. Trimming pared 0 bases from V and 10 bases from J, leaving 13 bases between. Per the germline V gene, CDR1 is MGHRA and CDR2 is YSYEKL. The CDR3 totals 15 residues. The DNA of the CDR3 is TGCGCCAGCAGCCAAGATTTCCGGGGTGGATCACCCCTCCACTTT. Amino acids: CASSQDFRGGSPLHF.

There are a few counts of this clonotype. The rearrangement links TRBV25-1 to TRBJ2-2; perhaps TRBD2 as D (5 bases). The CDR3 is 13 residues long. The germline V gene has CDR1 MGHDK and CDR2 SYGVNS. V lost 6 bases, J lost 7 bases, and 12 bases lay in between. In DNA form, the CDR3 reads TGTGCCAGCAGCAGAGTCGGAGGCGGGGAGCTGTTTTTT. Its protein product is CASSRVGGGELFF.

There are many counts of this clonotype. The chain joins TRBV4-1 to TRBJ2-7; D uncertain. Per germline, CDR1 MGHRA and CDR2 YSYEKL. This CDR3 is built from 13 residues. Trimming shortened V by 6 bases and J by 5 bases, and 14 bases separated the two germline ends. As DNA, the CDR3 is TGCGCCAGCAGGTCTCAAACTTGGGACGAGCAGTACTTC. It specifies CASRSQTWDEQYF.

The chain joins TRBV15 to TRBJ2-2; 8 bases agree with TRBD2. The CDR3 is 17 residues long. Germline CDR1 is LNHNV and CDR2 is YYDKDF (reference sequence). Losses at the gene ends were 0 bases for V and 3 bases for J; bases not matched to a gene: 6. The CDR3, as DNA: TGTGCCACCAGCAGAGACCGAGCGGGGGCTTACACCGGGGAGCTGTTTTTT. It specifies CATSRDRAGAYTGELFF. The complete variable domain, with remaining parts taken from reference TRBV15 and TRBJ2-2, reads DAMVIQNPRYQVTQFGKPVTLSCSQTLNHNVMYWYQQKSSQAPKLLFHYYDKDFNNEADTPDNFQSRRPNTSFCFLDIRSPGLGDTAMYLCATSRDRAGAYTGELFFGEGSRLTVL.